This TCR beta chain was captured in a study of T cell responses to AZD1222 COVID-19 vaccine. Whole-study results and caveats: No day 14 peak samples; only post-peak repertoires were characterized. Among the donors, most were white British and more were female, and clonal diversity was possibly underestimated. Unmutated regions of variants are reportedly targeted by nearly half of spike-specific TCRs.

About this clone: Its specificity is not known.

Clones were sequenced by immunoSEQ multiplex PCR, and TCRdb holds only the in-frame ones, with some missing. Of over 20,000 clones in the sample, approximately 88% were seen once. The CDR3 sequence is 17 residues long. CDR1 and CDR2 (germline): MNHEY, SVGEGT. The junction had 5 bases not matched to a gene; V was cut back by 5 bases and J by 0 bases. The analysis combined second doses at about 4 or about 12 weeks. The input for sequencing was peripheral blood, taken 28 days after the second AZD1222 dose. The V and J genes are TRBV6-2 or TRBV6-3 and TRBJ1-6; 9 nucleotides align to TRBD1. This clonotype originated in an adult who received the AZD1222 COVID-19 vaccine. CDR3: CASSRDRGSSYNSPLHF. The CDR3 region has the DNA TGTGCCAGCAGTCGTGACAGGGGGAGCTCCTATAATTCACCCCTCCACTTT.